The 23 T cell receptor beta chains listed next were all sequenced from one sample in a study of blood T cell repertoires in COVID-19. TCRdb's table, derived via immunoSEQ multiplex PCR, lists solely in-frame clones and lacks some. The sample records approximately 130,000 clones, 80% to 90% being singletons. Sample: peripheral blood. The source of these receptors is a man between 65 and 80 years old with active or convalescent COVID-19.

The V call is TRBV7-8, the J call TRBJ2-2; TRBD1 matches at 7 bases. CDR1 is SGHVS and CDR2 is FQNEAQ in the germline V gene. With 5 bases clipped from V and 0 bases from J, the junction kept 3 bases outside the gene matches. The CDR3 extends over 15 amino acids. The CDR3 protein is CASSPGTANTGELFF. The CDR3 DNA reads TGTGCCAGCAGCCCCGGGACAGCGAACACCGGGGAGCTGTTTTTT.

The genes are TRBV2 and TRBJ1-2; D remains unclear. This CDR3 has 12 residues. Trimming pared 9 bases from V and 2 bases from J, leaving 10 bases between. In germline, CDR1 is SNHLY, CDR2 FYNNEI. CDR3 region: CARTGGNYGYTF. CDR3 coding DNA: TGTGCCAGGACGGGAGGGAACTATGGCTACACCTTC.

The rearrangement uses TRBV11-1 and TRBJ1-6; maybe TRBD1 (6 bases). Trimming cost V 5 bases and J 5 bases, with 10 bases left between them. This CDR3 is 14 amino acids long. The germline gives CDR1 SGHAT, CDR2 FQDESV (reference sequence). The DNA for the CDR3 is TGTGCCAGCAGCGGCAGGGGAAATAATTCACCCCTCCACTTT. Encoded protein: CASSGRGNNSPLHF. The complete variable domain, with remaining parts taken from reference TRBV11-1 and TRBJ1-6, reads EAEVAQSPRYKITEKSQAVAFWCDPISGHATLYWYRQILGQGPELLVQFQDESVVDDSQLPKDRFSAERLKGVDSTLKIQPAELGDSAMYLCASSGRGNNSPLHFGNGTRLTVT.

This sequence joins TRBV27 and TRBJ1-3; TRBD1 matches at 8 bases. CDR3 length: 18 residues. The V gene's germline CDR1 is MNHEY and CDR2 SMNVEV (reference sequence). The J segment lost 0 bases and the V segment lost 8 bases, leaving 15 bases of the junction unmatched. The DNA for the CDR3 is TGTGCCAGCTACCGACCCGATACAGGGACAGGCTCTGGAAACACCATATATTTT. Translated, it gives CASYRPDTGTGSGNTIYF.

This clone was counted once. V is TRBV27 and J is TRBJ2-3; the match to TRBD2 covers 10 bases. The germline CDR1 and CDR2 sequences are MNHEY and SMNVEV (reference sequence). The junction had 6 bases not matched to a gene; V was cut back by 3 bases and J by 0 bases. The CDR3 is 17 amino acids. The CDR3 spells CASSFRLAGVSTDTQYF. The CDR3 DNA reads as TGTGCCAGCAGTTTCAGGCTAGCGGGAGTCAGCACAGATACGCAGTATTTT.

The chain joins TRBV7-2 to TRBJ2-7; D perhaps matches TRBD2 (6 bases). CDR3 size: 14 residues. Germline V CDR1 and CDR2: SGHTA, FQGNSA. Trimming left V 1 base short and J 8 bases short, with 15 bases between. For the CDR3, the DNA is TGTGCCAGCAGCTTAGTACGGGTGACTAGTCAGCAGTACTTC. Its translation: CASSLVRVTSQQYF.

In its sample, this clone was seen once. The rearrangement joins TRBV29-1 to TRBJ1-2; TRBD1 agrees at 8 bases. Trimming cost V 7 bases and J 6 bases; bases outside gene matches: 4. This CDR3 region has 11 residues. Germline CDR1 reads SQVTM; CDR2 reads ANQGSEA. The CDR3 DNA is TGCAGCGGTGGACAGGGTGATGGCTACACCTTC. Translating gives CSGGQGDGYTF.

The chain links TRBV4-2 to TRBJ2-2, with no clear D. The CDR3 totals 14 residues. V was shortened by 0 bases and J by 1 base, with 3 bases between the two germline ends. The germline V gene encodes CDR1 LGHNA and CDR2 YNFKEQ. CDR3 amino acids: CASSQDGNTGELFF. CDR3 bases: TGTGCCAGCAGCCAAGACGGGAACACCGGGGAGCTGTTTTTT.

The chain recombines TRBV2 with TRBJ2-5; D is undetermined. V shed 7 bases and J shed 1 base, with 10 bases lying between them. CDR3 length: 13 amino acids. Germline CDR1 and CDR2: SNHLY and FYNNEI. The DNA for the CDR3 is TGTGCCAGCACGAGGCAGCCCCAAGAGACCCAGTACTTC. It is translated as CASTRQPQETQYF.

The chain carries TRBV6-5 and TRBJ2-5; 7 nucleotides line up with TRBD1. Looked up from germline, CDR1 is MNHEY and CDR2 is SVGAGI. The CDR3 loop spans 14 amino acids. V was clipped by 6 bases and J by 1 base; unmatched bases: 5. The CDR3 loop is CASSSGQLQETQYF. CDR3 nucleotides: TGTGCCAGCAGCTCGGGACAGCTCCAAGAGACCCAGTACTTC.

The rearrangement uses TRBV19 and TRBJ1-3; the match to TRBD1 covers 9 bases. CDR1 is LNHDA and CDR2 is SQIVND in the germline V gene (reference sequence). With 4 bases clipped from V and 2 bases from J, the junction kept 9 bases outside the gene matches. CDR3 length: 17 amino acids. CDR3 protein: CASSTGQGRFAGNTIYF. The DNA for the CDR3 is TGTGCCAGTAGTACGGGACAGGGAAGATTTGCTGGAAACACCATATATTTT.

The J gene is TRBJ2-1, the V gene TRBV7-9, with a possible D match to TRBD2 (5 bases). The CDR3 has 18 residues. The V and J ends lost 2 bases and 8 bases respectively, with 25 bases between them. CDR1 and CDR2 (germline): SEHNR, FQNEAQ (reference sequence). This CDR3 reads CASSLRRASQSGGDEQFF. The CDR3 nucleotides read TGTGCCAGCAGCTTACGACGGGCTAGCCAGTCAGGTGGGGATGAGCAGTTCTTC. The variable domain in full, completed from reference TRBV7-9 and TRBJ2-1, reads DTGVSQNPRHKITKRGQNVTFRCDPISEHNRLYWYRQTLGQGPEFLTYFQNEAQLEKSRLLSDRFSAERPKGSFSTLEIQRTEQGDSAMYLCASSLRRASQSGGDEQFFGPGTRLTVL.

The chain joins TRBV7-8 to TRBJ2-1; 11 nucleotides align to TRBD1. The CDR3 runs to 16 residues. The germline V gene encodes CDR1 SGHVS and CDR2 FQNEAQ. With 1 base clipped from V and 3 bases from J, the junction kept 2 bases outside the gene matches. The CDR3 nucleotides read TGTGCCAGCAGCTTAGGGACAGGGGGCTACTACAATGAGCAGTTCTTC. Protein: CASSLGTGGYYNEQFF.

Only a few counts were recorded for this clone. The chain couples TRBV15 to TRBJ1-2; TRBD1 agrees at 9 bases. This CDR3 region has 16 residues. From germline, CDR1 is LNHNV and CDR2 YYDKDF (reference sequence). J was trimmed by 6 bases and V by 4 bases; bases with no gene match: 12. CDR3 sequence reads: CATSTLQRDRDHGYTF. CDR3 nucleotides: TGTGCCACCAGCACCCTTCAGCGGGACAGGGACCATGGCTACACCTTC.

The chain has TRBV2 and TRBJ1-5; no firm D call. V shed 6 bases and J shed 2 bases, with 11 bases lying between them. CDR1 is SNHLY, CDR2 FYNNEI, per germline. There are 14 residues in the CDR3. The CDR3 region has the DNA TGTGCCAGCAGCCGGGATGGGGGCAATCAGCCCCAGCATTTT. Encoded protein: CASSRDGGNQPQHF.

This sequence joins TRBV27 and TRBJ2-5; 11 bases are shared with TRBD2. The junction had 13 bases not matched to a gene; V was cut back by 6 bases and J by 7 bases. CDR1 is MNHEY and CDR2 is SMNVEV in the germline V gene (reference sequence). This CDR3 contains 16 residues. The CDR3 loop is CASSILAGAPGGTQYF. CDR3 in DNA: TGTGCCAGCAGCATACTAGCGGGGGCCCCAGGGGGGACCCAGTACTTC.

CDR3 sequence (DNA): TGTGCCAGCAGCTTACTCATAGGGACTAGTAGCACAGATACGCAGTATTTT. This codes for CASSLLIGTSSTDTQYF. The chain joins TRBV11-3 to TRBJ2-3; 8 positions match TRBD2. The CDR3 covers 17 residues. Germline values: CDR1 SGHNT, CDR2 YENEEA. Germline trimming cut 2 bases from V and 0 bases from J; bases unmatched to any gene: 7.

This clone was counted only a few times. This sequence joins TRBV3-1 (or the pseudogene TRBV3-2) and TRBJ1-1, with TRBD1 matching 8 bases. Germline V CDR1 and CDR2: LGHDT, YNNKEL (reference sequence). The CDR3 loop spans 15 amino acids. The V segment lost 1 base and the J segment 3 bases; nucleotides outside the gene matches: 4. The CDR3 nucleotides are TGTGCCAGCAGCCAAGGGACAGGGCTGGACACTGAAGCTTTCTTT. Protein sequence: CASSQGTGLDTEAFF.

The gene calls are TRBV6-5 and TRBJ2-7, with 11 bases that match TRBD2. V was clipped by 6 bases and J by 4 bases; unmatched bases: 8. This CDR3 comprises 15 residues. Germline V gene data show CDR1 as MNHEY and CDR2 as SVGAGI. The CDR3 region is CASRRQTSGIYEQYF. DNA of the CDR3: TGTGCCAGCAGACGACAGACTAGCGGGATTTACGAGCAGTACTTC.

This chain joins TRBV20-1 and TRBJ1-6, with D uncertain. The CDR3 is made up of 9 amino acids. Trimming took 5 bases from V and 9 from J, leaving 2 bases between them. The germline CDR1 and CDR2 sequences are DFQATT and SNEGSKA (reference sequence). The CDR3 sequence: CSARSPLHF. DNA of the CDR3: TGCAGTGCTCGTTCACCCCTCCACTTT.

This clone was observed a handful of times. DNA of the CDR3: TGTGCCAGCAGTTTAGGGACAAACAATTCACCCCTCCACTTT. Protein sequence: CASSLGTNNSPLHF. The rearrangement uses TRBV2 and TRBJ1-6; maybe TRBD1 (6 bases). Per the germline V gene, CDR1 is SNHLY and CDR2 is FYNNEI. The length of the CDR3 is 14 residues. V lost 5 bases and J 7 bases, leaving 12 bases between the germline ends. Using reference TRBV2 and TRBJ1-6 for the parts outside the CDR3, the full variable domain is EPEVTQTPSHQVTQMGQEVILRCVPISNHLYFYWYRQILGQKVEFLVSFYNNEISEKSEIFDDQFSVERPDGSNFTLKIRSTKLEDSAMYFCASSLGTNNSPLHFGNGTRLTVT.

The rearrangement joins TRBV11-2 to TRBJ2-5, with TRBD1 as a possible D gene (5 bases). Trimming removed 6 bases at V and 4 bases at J, with 12 bases between. Germline CDR1 reads SGHAT; CDR2 reads FQNNGV. This CDR3 comprises 13 residues. The chain's CDR3 is CASSSGSTETQYF. In DNA form, the CDR3 reads TGTGCCAGCAGTTCAGGGTCCACAGAGACCCAGTACTTC.

This chain joins TRBV6-6 and TRBJ1-5, with 10 bases identical to TRBD1. V lost 4 bases to trimming and J lost 8 bases; unmatched junction nucleotides: 5. CDR3 size: 14 residues. Germline CDR1 and CDR2: MNHNY and SVGAGI (reference sequence). The CDR3 sequence is CASSSGQGVKPQHF. The CDR3 coding sequence is TGTGCCAGCAGTTCAGGACAGGGGGTCAAGCCCCAGCATTTT.